The T cell receptor beta chain described here comes from a study of cytomegalovirus exposure and HLA in healthy donors. On the study more broadly: The same platform used for the roughly 600 first-cohort repertoires was also used for the 95 to 150 validation repertoires, as a later analysis reported. Study outcomes and limitations: Altogether, some 170 TCR beta chains were recorded as cytomegalovirus-associated. One later analysis, an examination of the 100 to 150 validation repertoires, found that first-cohort TCR clusters tended to co-occur in them.

The donors belonged to the approximately 120-subject validation cohort, separate from the roughly 700-subject first cohort. TCRdb's table, derived via immunoSEQ multiplex PCR, lists solely in-frame clones and lacks some. The data show 140,000 to 150,000 clones, approximately 93% seen once. CDR1 and CDR2 (germline): SNHLY, FYNNEI. Trimming stripped 8 bases from V and 5 bases from J, with 18 bases between. The CDR3 has 14 residues. In regard to this clone: What it binds is not known.

This TCR was recovered from a man between 18 and 35 years old in good health and CMV-seronegative. The gene calls are TRBV2 and TRBJ2-5; D is ambiguous. The sequenced sample was PBMCs. The CDR3 DNA reads TGTGCCAGCTCCTATCTGGTGTCTGCGGAGACCCAGTACTTC. Its translation is CASSYLVSAETQYF.